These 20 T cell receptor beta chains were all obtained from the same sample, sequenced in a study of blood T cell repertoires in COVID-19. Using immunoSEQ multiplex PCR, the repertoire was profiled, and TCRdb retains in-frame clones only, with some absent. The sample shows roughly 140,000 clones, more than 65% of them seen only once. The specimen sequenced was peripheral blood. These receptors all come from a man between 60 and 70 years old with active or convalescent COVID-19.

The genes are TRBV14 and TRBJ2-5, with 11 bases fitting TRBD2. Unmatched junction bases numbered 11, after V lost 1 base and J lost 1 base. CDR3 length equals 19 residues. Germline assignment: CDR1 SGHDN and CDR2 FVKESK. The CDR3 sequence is CASSQASLGLAAVQETQYF. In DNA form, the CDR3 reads TGTGCCAGCAGCCAAGCGTCATTGGGACTAGCGGCGGTCCAAGAGACCCAGTACTTC.

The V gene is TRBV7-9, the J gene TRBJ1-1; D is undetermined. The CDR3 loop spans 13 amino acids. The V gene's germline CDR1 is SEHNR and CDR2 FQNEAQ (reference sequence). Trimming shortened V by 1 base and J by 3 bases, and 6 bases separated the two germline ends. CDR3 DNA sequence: TGTGCCAGCAGCTTAGGTACTTACACTGAAGCTTTCTTT. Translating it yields CASSLGTYTEAFF.

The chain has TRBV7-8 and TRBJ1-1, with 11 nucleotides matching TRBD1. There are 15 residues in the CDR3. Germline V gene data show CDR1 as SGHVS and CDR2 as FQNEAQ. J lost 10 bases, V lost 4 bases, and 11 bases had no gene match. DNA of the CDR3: TGTGCCAGCAGCTCTTGGACAGGGGGCTCTTCCGCAGCTTTCTTT. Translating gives CASSSWTGGSSAAFF.

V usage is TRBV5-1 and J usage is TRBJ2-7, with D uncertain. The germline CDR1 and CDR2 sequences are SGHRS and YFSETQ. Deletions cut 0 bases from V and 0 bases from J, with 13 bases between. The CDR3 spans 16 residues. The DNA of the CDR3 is TGCGCCAGCAGCTTGGCCCGCAGGTCCAACTCCTACGAGCAGTACTTC. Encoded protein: CASSLARRSNSYEQYF.

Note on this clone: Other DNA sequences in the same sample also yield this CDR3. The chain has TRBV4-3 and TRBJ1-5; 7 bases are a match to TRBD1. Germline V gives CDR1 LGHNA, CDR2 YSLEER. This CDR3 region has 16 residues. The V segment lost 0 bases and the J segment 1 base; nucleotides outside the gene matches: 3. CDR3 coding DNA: TGCGCCAGCAGCCAAGATCTAGGGGGCAGCAATCAGCCCCAGCATTTT. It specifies CASSQDLGGSNQPQHF.

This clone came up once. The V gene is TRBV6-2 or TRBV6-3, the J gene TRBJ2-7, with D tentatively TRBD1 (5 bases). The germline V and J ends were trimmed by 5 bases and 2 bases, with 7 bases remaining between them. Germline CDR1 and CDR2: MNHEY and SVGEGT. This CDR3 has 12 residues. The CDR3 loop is CASSRGAYEQYV. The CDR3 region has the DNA TGTGCCAGCAGTAGGGGTGCCTACGAGCAGTACGTC.

For the CDR3, the DNA is TGTGCCAGCAGTGAACAGCTTAGCAATCAGCCCCAGCATTTT. Protein sequence: CASSEQLSNQPQHF. The chain uses TRBV6-4 and TRBJ1-5; D is ambiguous. Trimming took 3 bases from V and 0 from J, leaving 6 bases between them. The CDR3 consists of 14 residues. Germline V gives CDR1 MRHNA, CDR2 SNTAGT.

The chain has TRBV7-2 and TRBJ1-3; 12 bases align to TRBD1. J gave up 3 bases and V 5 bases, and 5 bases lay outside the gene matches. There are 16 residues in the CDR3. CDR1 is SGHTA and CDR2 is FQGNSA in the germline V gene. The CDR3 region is CASSTGQGASGNTIYF. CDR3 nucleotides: TGTGCCAGCAGCACGGGACAGGGGGCGAGTGGAAACACCATATATTTT.

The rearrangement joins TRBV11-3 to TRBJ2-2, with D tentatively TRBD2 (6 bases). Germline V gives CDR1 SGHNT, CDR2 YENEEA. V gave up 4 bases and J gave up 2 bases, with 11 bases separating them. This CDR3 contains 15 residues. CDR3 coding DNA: TGTGCCAGCAGCTCACGGGACTTCAACACCGGGGAGCTGTTTTTT. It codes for CASSSRDFNTGELFF.

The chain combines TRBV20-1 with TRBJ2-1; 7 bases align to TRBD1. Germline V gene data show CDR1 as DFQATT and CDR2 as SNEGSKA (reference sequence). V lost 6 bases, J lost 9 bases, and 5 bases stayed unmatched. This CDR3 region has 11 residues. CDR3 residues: CSARRQGEQFF. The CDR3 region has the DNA TGCAGTGCCCGTCGACAGGGTGAGCAGTTCTTC.

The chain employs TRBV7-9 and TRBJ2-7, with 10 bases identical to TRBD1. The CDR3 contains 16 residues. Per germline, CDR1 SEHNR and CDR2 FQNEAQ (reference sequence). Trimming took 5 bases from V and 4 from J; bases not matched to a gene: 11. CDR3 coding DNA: TGTGCCAGCAGCCCACCGACAGGGGGCGGTTCTTACGAGCAGTACTTC. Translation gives CASSPPTGGGSYEQYF. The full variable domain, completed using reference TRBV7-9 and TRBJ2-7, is DTGVSQNPRHKITKRGQNVTFRCDPISEHNRLYWYRQTLGQGPEFLTYFQNEAQLEKSRLLSDRFSAERPKGSFSTLEIQRTEQGDSAMYLCASSPPTGGGSYEQYFGPGTRLTVT.

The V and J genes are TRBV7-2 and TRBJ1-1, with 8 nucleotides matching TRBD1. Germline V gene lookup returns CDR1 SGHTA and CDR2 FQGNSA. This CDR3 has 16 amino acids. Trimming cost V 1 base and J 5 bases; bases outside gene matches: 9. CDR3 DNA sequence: TGTGCCAGCAGCTTAGTGGGACAGGCAGGCTTTACTGAAGCTTTCTTT. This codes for CASSLVGQAGFTEAFF.

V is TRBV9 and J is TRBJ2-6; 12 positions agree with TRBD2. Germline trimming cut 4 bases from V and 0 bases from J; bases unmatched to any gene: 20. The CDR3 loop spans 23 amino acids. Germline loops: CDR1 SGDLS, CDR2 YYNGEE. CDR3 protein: CASSSGLAGALEPQASGANVLTF. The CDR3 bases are TGTGCCAGCAGCTCGGGACTAGCGGGCGCACTAGAACCTCAGGCCTCTGGGGCCAACGTCCTGACTTTC.

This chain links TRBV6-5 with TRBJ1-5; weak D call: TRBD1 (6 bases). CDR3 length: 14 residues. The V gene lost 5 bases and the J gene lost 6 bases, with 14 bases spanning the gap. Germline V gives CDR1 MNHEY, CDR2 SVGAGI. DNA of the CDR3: TGTGCCAGCAGTACAACAGGGTCAGGTCAGCCCCAGCATTTT. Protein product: CASSTTGSGQPQHF.

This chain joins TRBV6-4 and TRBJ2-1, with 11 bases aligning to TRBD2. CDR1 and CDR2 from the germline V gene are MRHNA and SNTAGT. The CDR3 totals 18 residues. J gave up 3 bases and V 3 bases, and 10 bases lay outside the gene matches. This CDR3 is CASSDEGYGTSGYNEQFF. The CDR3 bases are TGTGCCAGCAGTGATGAGGGGTACGGGACTAGCGGCTACAATGAGCAGTTCTTC.

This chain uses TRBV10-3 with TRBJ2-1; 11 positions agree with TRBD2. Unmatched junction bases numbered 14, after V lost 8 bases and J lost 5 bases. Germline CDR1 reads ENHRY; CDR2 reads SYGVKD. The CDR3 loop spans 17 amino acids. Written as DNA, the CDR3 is TGTGCCATCTCTGTATGGGGGACTAGCGGTAGGGACAATGAGCAGTTCTTC. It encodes CAISVWGTSGRDNEQFF.

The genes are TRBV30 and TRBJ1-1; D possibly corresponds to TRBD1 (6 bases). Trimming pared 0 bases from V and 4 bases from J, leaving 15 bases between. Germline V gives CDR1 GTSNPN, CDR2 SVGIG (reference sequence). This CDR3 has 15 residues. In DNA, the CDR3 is TGTGCCTGGAGTGTACAGGGACCAAAGGCCACTGAAGCTTTCTTT. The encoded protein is CAWSVQGPKATEAFF. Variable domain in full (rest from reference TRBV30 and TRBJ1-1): SQTIHQWPATLVQPVGSPLSLECTVEGTSNPNLYWYRQAAGRGLQLLFYSVGIGQISSEVPQNLSASRPQDRQFILSSKKLLLSDSGFYLCAWSVQGPKATEAFFGQGTRLTVV.

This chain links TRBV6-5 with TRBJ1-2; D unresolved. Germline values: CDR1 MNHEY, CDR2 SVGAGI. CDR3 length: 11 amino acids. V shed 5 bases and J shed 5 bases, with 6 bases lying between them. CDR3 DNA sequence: TGTGCCAGCAGTACAAGATATGGCTACACCTTC. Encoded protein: CASSTRYGYTF.

The CDR3 sequence is CASSHEPDSLNTEAFF. The CDR3 DNA reads as TGCGCCAGCAGCCACGAGCCCGACAGTTTGAACACTGAAGCTTTCTTT. This rearrangement joins TRBV4-3 to TRBJ1-1; perhaps TRBD1 as D (5 bases). V was trimmed by 3 bases and J by 0 bases, leaving 14 bases between them. This CDR3 has 16 amino acids. The V gene's germline CDR1 is LGHNA and CDR2 YSLEER.

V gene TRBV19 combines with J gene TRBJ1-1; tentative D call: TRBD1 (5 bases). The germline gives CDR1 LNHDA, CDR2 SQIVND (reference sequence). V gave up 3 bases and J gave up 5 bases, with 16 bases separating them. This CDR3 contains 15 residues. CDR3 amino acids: CASSMKGLWGTEAFF. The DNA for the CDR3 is TGTGCCAGTAGTATGAAGGGGCTTTGGGGTACTGAAGCTTTCTTT. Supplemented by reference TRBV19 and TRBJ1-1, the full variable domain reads DGGITQSPKYLFRKEGQNVTLSCEQNLNHDAMYWYRQDPGQGLRLIYYSQIVNDFQKGDIAEGYSVSREKKESFPLTVTSAQKNPTAFYLCASSMKGLWGTEAFFGQGTRLTVV.